This entry lists 8 T cell receptor beta chains sequenced from one sample in a study of blood T cell repertoires in COVID-19. Using immunoSEQ multiplex PCR, the repertoire was profiled, and TCRdb retains in-frame clones only, with some absent. This repertoire shows about 340,000 clones, 90% to 95% found once; its top ten account for around 3.5%. The source material was peripheral blood. The receptor source for this set is a woman under 30 who had recovered from COVID-19.

The J gene is TRBJ2-1, the V gene TRBV24-1, with TRBD2 identical over 13 bases. The CDR3 spans 16 residues. From germline, CDR1 is KGHDR and CDR2 SFDVKD. Unmatched junction bases numbered 8, after V lost 4 bases and J lost 9 bases. The CDR3 bases are TGTGCCACCAGTGAGCACCCGGGACTAGCGGGAAGTGAGCAGTTCTTC. This gives the protein CATSEHPGLAGSEQFF.

The V gene is TRBV27, the J gene TRBJ1-5, with a weak D call TRBD1 (6 bases). Germline CDR1 MNHEY, CDR2 SMNVEV (reference sequence). With 6 bases removed from V and 2 bases from J, the gap between germline ends came to 11 bases. The CDR3 runs to 14 residues. The CDR3 region is CASRTTGGNQPQHF. For the CDR3, the DNA is TGTGCCAGCAGAACGACAGGAGGCAATCAGCCCCAGCATTTT.

The chain carries TRBV28 and TRBJ2-1; 13 nucleotides line up with TRBD2. With V trimmed by 6 bases and J by 7 bases, 9 bases remained unmatched. This CDR3 region has 16 residues. Germline V gene data show CDR1 as MDHEN and CDR2 as SYDVKM. Written as DNA, the CDR3 is TGTGCCAGCAGCCTACTAGCGGGAGGGCTCGAAAATGAGCAGTTCTTC. Amino acid sequence: CASSLLAGGLENEQFF.

This clone has a single count. The V and J genes are TRBV12-5 and TRBJ1-2; D is uncertain. Trimming pared 1 base from V and 1 base from J, leaving 10 bases between. CDR1 LGHNT and CDR2 FRNRAP come from the germline V gene. This CDR3 spans 15 amino acids. DNA of the CDR3: TGTGCTAGTGGTTTGGACCCACGGGTTAACTATGGCTACACCTTC. It yields the protein CASGLDPRVNYGYTF.

This chain joins TRBV9 and TRBJ2-4; TRBD1 agrees at 7 bases. V was pared by 1 base and J by 0 bases, with 10 bases of the junction left unmatched. The germline V gene encodes CDR1 SGDLS and CDR2 YYNGEE. This CDR3 has 18 amino acids. The CDR3 spells CASSVSGQSGVAKNIQYF. The CDR3 nucleotides read TGTGCCAGCAGCGTATCGGGACAGTCTGGAGTAGCCAAAAACATTCAGTACTTC.

The table lists this clone with a count of one. This sequence joins TRBV5-4 and TRBJ2-3; 7 positions agree with TRBD2. The J segment lost 3 bases and the V segment lost 4 bases, leaving 17 bases of the junction unmatched. The CDR3 runs to 18 residues. The germline V gene encodes CDR1 SGHNT and CDR2 YYREEE (reference sequence). This CDR3 is CASSHYPRGRGLTDTQYF. CDR3 bases: TGTGCCAGCAGCCATTACCCCCGCGGGAGAGGTTTGACAGATACGCAGTATTTT.

The rearrangement joins TRBV18 to TRBJ2-1, with 11 positions matching TRBD2. The CDR3 is made up of 16 amino acids. Germline trimming cut 2 bases from V and 7 bases from J; bases unmatched to any gene: 7. Germline values: CDR1 KGHSH, CDR2 LQKENI. CDR3 residues: CASSPGLAGGWNEQFF. CDR3 bases: TGTGCCAGCTCACCAGGGCTAGCGGGAGGCTGGAATGAGCAGTTCTTC. The whole variable domain, filled in from reference TRBV18 and TRBJ2-1, reads NAGVMQNPRHLVRRRGQEARLRCSPMKGHSHVYWYRQLPEEGLKFMVYLQKENIIDESGMPKERFSAEFPKEGPSILRIQQVVRGDSAAYFCASSPGLAGGWNEQFFGPGTRLTVL.

The V and J genes are TRBV7-9 and TRBJ2-3; 9 bases align to TRBD2. V shed 3 bases and J 5 bases; nucleotides not matched to a gene: 9. Germline loops: CDR1 SEHNR, CDR2 FQNEAQ (reference sequence). The CDR3 runs 16 residues. This CDR3 reads CASSLISGGGGDTQYF. For the CDR3, the DNA is TGTGCCAGCAGCTTGATTAGCGGGGGTGGTGGAGATACGCAGTATTTT. Full variable domain (remainder filled in from reference TRBV7-9 and TRBJ2-3): DTGVSQNPRHKITKRGQNVTFRCDPISEHNRLYWYRQTLGQGPEFLTYFQNEAQLEKSRLLSDRFSAERPKGSFSTLEIQRTEQGDSAMYLCASSLISGGGGDTQYFGPGTRLTVL.